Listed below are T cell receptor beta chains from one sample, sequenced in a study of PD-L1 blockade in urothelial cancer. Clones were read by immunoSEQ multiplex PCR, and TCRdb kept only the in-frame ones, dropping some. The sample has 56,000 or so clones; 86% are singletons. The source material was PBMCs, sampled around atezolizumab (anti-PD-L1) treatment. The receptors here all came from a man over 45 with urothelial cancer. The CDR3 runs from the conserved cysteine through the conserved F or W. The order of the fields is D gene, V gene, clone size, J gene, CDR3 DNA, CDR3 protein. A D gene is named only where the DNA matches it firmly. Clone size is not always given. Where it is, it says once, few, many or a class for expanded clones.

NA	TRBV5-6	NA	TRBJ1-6	TGTGCCAGCAGCCTAACCAGGAATTCACCCCTCCACTTT	CASSLTRNSPLHF
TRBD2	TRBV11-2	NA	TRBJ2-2	TGTGCCAGCAGCCAAGGTCTAGCGGGAGCCGGGGAGCTGTTTTTT	CASSQGLAGAGELFF
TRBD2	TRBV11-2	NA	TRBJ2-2	TGTGCCAGCACCCTGGGACTAGCGGGAGTAATCGGCACCGGGGAGCTGTTTTTT	CASTLGLAGVIGTGELFF
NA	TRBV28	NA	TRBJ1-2	TGTGCCAGCAGTTTTGGCGGGGGACCCGCTCATAACTATGGCTACACCTTC	CASSFGGGPAHNYGYTF
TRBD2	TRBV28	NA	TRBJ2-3	TGTGCCAGCAGTTCCCGGGGTAGCGGGAGTGTGGATACGCAGTATTTT	CASSSRGSGSVDTQYF
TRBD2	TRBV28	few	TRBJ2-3	TGTGCCAGCAGTCCTCGGGGGGGGCGCCTAGATACGCAGTATTTT	CASSPRGGRLDTQYF
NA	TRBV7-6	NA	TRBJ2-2	TGTGCCAGCAGCTACAGGGTCTCCGGGGAGCTGTTTTTT	CASSYRVSGELFF
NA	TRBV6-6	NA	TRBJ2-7	TGTGCCAGCAGCAATGAGGGGGGGGAGCAGTACTTC	CASSNEGGEQYF
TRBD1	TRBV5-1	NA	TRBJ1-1	TGCGCCAGCAGCCAGACAGGGGCGAATAAGAACACTGAAGCTTTCTTT	CASSQTGANKNTEAFF
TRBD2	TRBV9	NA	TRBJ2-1	TGTGCCAGCAGCCCTCAGAGTAGCGGGAGGGGAAATGAGCAGTTCTTC	CASSPQSSGRGNEQFF
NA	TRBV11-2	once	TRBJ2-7	TGTGCCAGCAGACACGGGGTCGCCTACGAGCAGTACTTC	CASRHGVAYEQYF
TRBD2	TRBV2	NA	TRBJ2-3	TGTGCCAGCAGTGAGTGGCTAGCGGGAGATACGCAGTATTTT	CASSEWLAGDTQYF
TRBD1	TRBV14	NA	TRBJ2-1	TGTGCCAGCAGTCTAACGGGACAGGGTATCCATGAGCAGTTCTTC	CASSLTGQGIHEQFF
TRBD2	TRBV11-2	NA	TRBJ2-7	TGTGCCAGCAGCTCGAAACTAGCGTTCAGCTCCTACGAGCAGTACTTC	CASSSKLAFSSYEQYF
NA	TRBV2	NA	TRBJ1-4	TGTGCCAGCAGTGAAGGGATTACCGACGGGGGGGAGCGAAAACTGTTTTTT	CASSEGITDGGERKLFF
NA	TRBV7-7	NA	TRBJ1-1	TGTGCTAGCAGCTTGTCGAGGAACACTGAAGCTTTCTTT	CASSLSRNTEAFF
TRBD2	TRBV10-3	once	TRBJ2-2	TGTGCCATCAGGCGGACTAGCGGGAGGGACACCGGGGAGCTGTTTTTT	CAIRRTSGRDTGELFF
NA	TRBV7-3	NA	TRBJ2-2	TGTGCCAGCAGCTTGGGGGCCACCGGGGAGCTGTTTTTT	CASSLGATGELFF
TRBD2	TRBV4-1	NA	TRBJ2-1	TGCGCCAGCAGCCAAGAATCTAGCGGAGGGAGGTCTCAGTTCTTC	CASSQESSGGRSQFF
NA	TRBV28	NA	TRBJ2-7	TGTGCCAGCAGTTTAGTTTCCCTAGACTCCTACGAGCAGTACTTC	CASSLVSLDSYEQYF
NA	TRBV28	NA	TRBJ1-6	TGTGCCAGCAGGCGGGGATATAATTCACCCCTCCACTTT	CASRRGYNSPLHF
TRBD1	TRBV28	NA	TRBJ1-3	TGTGCCAGCAGTCCTGGGGACAGGGAGACTGGAAACACCATATATTTT	CASSPGDRETGNTIYF
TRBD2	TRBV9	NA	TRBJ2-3	TGTGCCAGCAGCCCGGGACTAGCGGGACCCACAGATACGCAGTATTTT	CASSPGLAGPTDTQYF
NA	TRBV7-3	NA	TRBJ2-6	TGTGCCAGCAGCTTAACGGTCGGGGTCGGGGCCAACGTCCTGACTTTC	CASSLTVGVGANVLTF
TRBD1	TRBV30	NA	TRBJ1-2	TGTGCCTGGAGTCAACAGGGGAAGGAGGATGGCTACACCTTC	CAWSQQGKEDGYTF
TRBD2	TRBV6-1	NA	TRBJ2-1	TGTGCCAGCAGGACTAGCGGGAGGGGTTACAATGAGCAGTTCTTC	CASRTSGRGYNEQFF
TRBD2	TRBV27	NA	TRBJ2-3	TGTGCCAGCAGCCTAGGGGGACTAGCATCAGATACGCAGTATTTT	CASSLGGLASDTQYF
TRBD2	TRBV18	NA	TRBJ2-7	TGTGCCAGCTCACCACCATCGGTCGTGATCCGGGAGGGCCAGGGAGAGCAGTACTTC	CASSPPSVVIREGQGEQYF
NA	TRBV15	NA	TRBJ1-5	TGTGCCACCAGCACACTCCGGACAGCTCAGCCCCAGCATTTT	CATSTLRTAQPQHF
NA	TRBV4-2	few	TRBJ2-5	TGTGCCAGCAGCCGATTGGGACTGCAAGAGACCCAGTACTTC	CASSRLGLQETQYF
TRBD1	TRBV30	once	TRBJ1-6	TGTGCCGCAGGGACAGAGAGCTCCTATAATTCACCCCTCCACTTT	CAAGTESSYNSPLHF
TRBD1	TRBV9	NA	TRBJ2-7	TGTGCCAGCAGCGTAAGTGGGACAGGGTCCTACGAGCAGTACTTC	CASSVSGTGSYEQYF
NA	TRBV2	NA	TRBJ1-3	TGTGCCAGCACCTCGGGGGAGGGGTCTGGAAACACCATATATTTT	CASTSGEGSGNTIYF
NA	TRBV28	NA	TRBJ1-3	TGTGCCAGCAGGCCGCAGGGACACCTCTCTGGAAACACCATATATTTT	CASRPQGHLSGNTIYF
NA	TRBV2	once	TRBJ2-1	TGTGCCAGCAGTGAAGCGCTTGGTTTGAGTGAGCAGTTCTTC	CASSEALGLSEQFF
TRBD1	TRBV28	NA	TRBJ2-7	TGTGCCAGCAGACCGGGGGGGACAGGGGGTAACGAGCAGTACTTC	CASRPGGTGGNEQYF
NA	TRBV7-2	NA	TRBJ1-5	TGTGCCAGCAGCCCGGACAGAGATCAGCCCCAGCATTTT	CASSPDRDQPQHF
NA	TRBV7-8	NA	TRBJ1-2	TGTGCCAGCAGCCTGAGCTATAGGAGTGAGACTAACTATGGCTACACCTTC	CASSLSYRSETNYGYTF
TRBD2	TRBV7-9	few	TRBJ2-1	TGTGCCAGCAGCTTAGTTACTAGCGGGAGCAATGAGCAGTTCTTC	CASSLVTSGSNEQFF
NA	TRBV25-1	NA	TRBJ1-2	TGTGCCAGCAGTGACCCGAGAGGCTACACCTTC	CASSDPRGYTF
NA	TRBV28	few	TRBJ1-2	TGTGCCAGCAGGCGAGAAGACAGCAACTATGGCTACACCTTC	CASRREDSNYGYTF
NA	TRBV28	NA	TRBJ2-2	TGTGCCAGCAGACCCCAGGGCGCCGGGGAGCTGTTTTTT	CASRPQGAGELFF
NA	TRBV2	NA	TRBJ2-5	TGTGCCAGCAGCGAGGGACTCCCCGGCCAAGAGACCCAGTACTTC	CASSEGLPGQETQYF
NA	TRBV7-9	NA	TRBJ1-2	TGTGCCAGCAGCTTAGTCAGAACTAACTATGGCTACACCTTC	CASSLVRTNYGYTF
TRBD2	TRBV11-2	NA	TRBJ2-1	TGTGCCAGCAGCTTAACCGTACCGGGACTAGCTTACAATGAGCAGTTCTTC	CASSLTVPGLAYNEQFF
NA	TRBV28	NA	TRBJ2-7	TGTGCCAGCGGACAGACCTACGAGCAGTACTTC	CASGQTYEQYF
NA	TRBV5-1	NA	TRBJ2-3	TGCGCCAGCAGCTTGTTCTCTAGCACAGATACGCAGTATTTT	CASSLFSSTDTQYF
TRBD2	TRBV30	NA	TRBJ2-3	TGTGCCTGGAGAGGTAGCGGGACCCGAGATACGCAGTATTTT	CAWRGSGTRDTQYF
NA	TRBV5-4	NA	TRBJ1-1	TGTGCCAGCAGCTTGGCCCGGTTGAGCGCTGAAGCTTTCTTT	CASSLARLSAEAFF
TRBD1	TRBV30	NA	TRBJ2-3	TGTGCCTGGGCTCTGACAGGGGGCGCAGATACGCAGTATTTT	CAWALTGGADTQYF
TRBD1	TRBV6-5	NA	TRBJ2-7	TGTGCCAGCACTTCCGACAGGGGGGGGGAGCAGTACTTC	CASTSDRGGEQYF